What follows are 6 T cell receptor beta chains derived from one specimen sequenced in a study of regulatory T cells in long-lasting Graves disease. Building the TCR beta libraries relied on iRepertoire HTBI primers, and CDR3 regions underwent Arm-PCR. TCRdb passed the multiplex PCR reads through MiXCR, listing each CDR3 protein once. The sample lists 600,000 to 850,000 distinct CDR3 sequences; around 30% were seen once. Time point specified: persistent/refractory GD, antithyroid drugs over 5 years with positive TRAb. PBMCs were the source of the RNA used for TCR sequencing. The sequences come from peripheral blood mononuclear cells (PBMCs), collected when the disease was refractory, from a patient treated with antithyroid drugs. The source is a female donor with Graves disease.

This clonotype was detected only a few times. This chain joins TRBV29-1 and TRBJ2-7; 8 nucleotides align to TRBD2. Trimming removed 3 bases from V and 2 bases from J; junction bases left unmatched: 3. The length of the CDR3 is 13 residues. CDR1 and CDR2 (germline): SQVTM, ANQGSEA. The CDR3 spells CSVDREGTYEQYF. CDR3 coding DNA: TGCAGCGTTGATCGGGAGGGGACCTACGAGCAGTACTTC.

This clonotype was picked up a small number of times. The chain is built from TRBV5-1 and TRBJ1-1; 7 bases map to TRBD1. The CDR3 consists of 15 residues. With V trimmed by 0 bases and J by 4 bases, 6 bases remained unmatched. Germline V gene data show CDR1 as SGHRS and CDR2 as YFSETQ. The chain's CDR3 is CASSLVLGTVTEAFF. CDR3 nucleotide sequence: TGCGCCAGCAGCTTGGTTCTCGGGACAGTCACTGAAGCTTTCTTT.

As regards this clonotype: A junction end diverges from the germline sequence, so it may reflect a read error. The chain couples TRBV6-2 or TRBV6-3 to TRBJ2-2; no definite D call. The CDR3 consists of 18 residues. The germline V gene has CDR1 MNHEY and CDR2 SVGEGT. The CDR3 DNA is TGTGTCAGCAGATACAGATACCCCAGCGCGAGGAACACCGGGGAGCTGTTTTTT. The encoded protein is CVSRYRYPSARNTGELFF.

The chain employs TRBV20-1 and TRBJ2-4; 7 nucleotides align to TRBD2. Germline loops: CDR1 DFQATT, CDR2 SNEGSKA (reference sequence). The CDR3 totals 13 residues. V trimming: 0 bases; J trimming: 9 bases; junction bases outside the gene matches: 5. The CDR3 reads CSARDLAGVIQYF. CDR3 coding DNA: TGCAGTGCTAGAGATTTGGCGGGGGTCATTCAGTACTTC.

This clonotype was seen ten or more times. In DNA, the CDR3 is TGTGCCAGCAGCTTAGCTCTACTCGAGACCCAGTACTTC. It specifies CASSLALLETQYF. This chain connects TRBV7-2 to TRBJ2-5; D gene ambiguous. Germline V lookup: CDR1 SGHTA, CDR2 FQGNSA. The CDR3 is 13 amino acids. V dropped 0 bases and J dropped 5 bases, with 7 bases sitting between them.

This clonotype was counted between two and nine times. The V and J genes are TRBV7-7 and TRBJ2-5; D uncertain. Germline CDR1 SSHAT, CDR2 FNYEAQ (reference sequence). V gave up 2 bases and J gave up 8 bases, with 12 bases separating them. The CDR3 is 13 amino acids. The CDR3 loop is CASSLSILGTQYF. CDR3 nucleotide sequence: TGTGCCAGCAGCTTATCCATATTAGGCACCCAGTACTTC.